This TCR beta chain originates from a study of blood T cell repertoires in COVID-19. Study background: Sites in the United States, Italy and Spain provided acute and convalescent COVID-19 samples. The analysed material was cDNA or gDNA that came from T cells, B-cell-depleted T cells, or PBMCs.

The V gene lost 3 bases and the J gene lost 6 bases, with 9 bases spanning the gap. Per germline, CDR1 SGHAT and CDR2 FQNNGV. CDR3 length: 13 amino acids. The authors' processing: Researchers report that nucleated cell counts were estimated from reference gene primer amplification. Method: immunoSEQ multiplex PCR; TCRdb's copy keeps in-frame clones and lacks some. V, J and clone size are those of that table, while D and trimming were read from the DNA. The sample has approximately 250,000 clones; around nine tenths are singletons. This sequence joins TRBV11-2 and TRBJ2-1; D might be TRBD2 (5 bases). This TCR was sampled from a woman aged 55-70 years who had recovered from COVID-19. The sequencing input was peripheral blood. CDR3 loop: CASSFTEGNEQFF. The CDR3 coding sequence is TGTGCCAGCAGCTTTACCGAGGGCAATGAGCAGTTCTTC.